The clone carrying this TCR beta chain occurred a few times. Its target is not known. The data belong to a study of identical twins. TCRdb fed the 5' RACE reads into MiXCR, producing one record per CDR3 protein. Here the sample spans 450,000 or so distinct CDR3 sequences, roughly an eighth being singletons. The ends were cut back, 5 bases at V and 2 bases at J, with 13 bases in the middle. The V gene's germline CDR1 is SGHTA and CDR2 FQGNSA. The length of the CDR3 is 14 residues. Points from the study as a whole: Monozygotic twin pairs showed more out-of-frame TCR alpha sharing than models estimated.

The same sample was also used in a study of yellow fever vaccine responses in identical twins.

The sequence came from a woman aged 18-29 years in good health. The sample consisted of CD4+ T cells sorted from blood. The chain combines TRBV7-2 with TRBJ2-7; D ambiguous. The CDR3 reads CASSARYKAYEQYF. The CDR3 region has the DNA TGTGCCAGCAGCGCACGATACAAGGCCTACGAGCAGTACTTC.